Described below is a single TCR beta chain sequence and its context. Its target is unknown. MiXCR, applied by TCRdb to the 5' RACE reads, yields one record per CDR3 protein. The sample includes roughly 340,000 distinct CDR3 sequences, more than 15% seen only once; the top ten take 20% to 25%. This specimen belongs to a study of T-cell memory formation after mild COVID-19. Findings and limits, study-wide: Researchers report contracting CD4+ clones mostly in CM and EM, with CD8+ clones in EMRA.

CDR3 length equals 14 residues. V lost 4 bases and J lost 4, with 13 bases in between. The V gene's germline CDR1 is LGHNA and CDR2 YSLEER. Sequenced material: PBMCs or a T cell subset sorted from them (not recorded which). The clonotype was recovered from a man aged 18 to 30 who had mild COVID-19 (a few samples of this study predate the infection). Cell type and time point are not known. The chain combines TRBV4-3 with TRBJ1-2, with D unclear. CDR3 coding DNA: TGCGCCAGCAGCCCCCCGGCAAGCGGCTATGGCTACACCTTC. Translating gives CASSPPASGYGYTF.